Here is one T cell receptor (beta chain) with its context. The antigen remains unidentified. This sample was taken from a study of OX40 agonist ivuxolimab in advanced cancers. The study, taken as a whole, reports: Relative to CD4+, CD8+ T cells held more expanded clones on average.

The V gene's germline CDR1 is MDHEN and CDR2 SYDVKM. The CDR3 is 14 residues long. The ends lost 5 bases at V and 3 bases at J; junction bases unmatched: 4. The method was immunoSEQ multiplex PCR; TCRdb's version includes in-frame clones alone and lacks a portion of them. The sample lists around 84,000 clones, approximately 90% occurring once. The chain joins TRBV28 to TRBJ2-7; the match to TRBD2 covers 10 bases. This TCR was recovered from an adult with an advanced solid tumor such as melanoma, head and neck, liver or kidney cancer. Material: CD4+ or CD8+ T cells sorted from blood, obtained in a trial of the OX40 agonist ivuxolimab. The CDR3 is CASSRTSGYYEQYF. The CDR3, as DNA: TGTGCCAGCAGTCGGACTAGCGGATACTACGAGCAGTACTTC.